Following are 10 T cell receptor beta chains from one sample sequenced in a study of shared clonotypes between healthy human individuals. CD45RO-negative, CCR7-positively selected cells formed the naive CD8 fraction, excluding terminally differentiated effector memory CD45RA+ cells. Sequencing was performed with immunoSEQ multiplex PCR; in TCRdb, only in-frame clones are kept and a portion is missing. Seen here are millions of clones, approximately 94% observed once, and the top ten hold around 1.1%. The specimen sequenced was naive CD8+ T cells sorted from blood. These receptor sequences come from a young man in good health.

This chain joins TRBV11-2 and TRBJ2-5, with TRBD1 as a possible D gene (6 bases). V lost 8 bases, J lost 2 bases, and 18 bases lay in between. Germline V gene sequence: CDR1 SGHAT, CDR2 FQNNGV. The CDR3 spans 15 residues. The DNA for the CDR3 is TGTGCCAGCTTAGGGATTACAGGGCCACAAGAGACCCAGTACTTC. This gives the protein CASLGITGPQETQYF.

V gene TRBV5-1 combines with J gene TRBJ2-1; a possible D gene is TRBD1 (5 bases). The CDR3 runs to 13 residues. Germline CDR1 SGHRS, CDR2 YFSETQ. The ends were cut back, 1 base at V and 8 bases at J, with 10 bases in the middle. The CDR3 DNA is TGCGCCAGCAGCTTGTGGCAGGGATATGAGCAGTTCTTC. Its protein is CASSLWQGYEQFF.

In its sample, this clone was seen once. The V and J genes are TRBV6-6 and TRBJ1-6; D is perhaps TRBD1 (5 bases). V was trimmed by 6 bases and J by 4 bases, leaving 10 bases between them. Germline lookup yields CDR1 MNHNY and CDR2 SVGAGI (reference sequence). This CDR3 has 14 residues. CDR3 region: CASSATDYNSPLHF. Written as DNA, the CDR3 is TGTGCCAGCAGCGCGACAGATTATAATTCACCCCTCCACTTT.

The chain carries TRBV30 and TRBJ2-3, with unresolved D. This CDR3 is built from 13 residues. Per germline, CDR1 GTSNPN and CDR2 SVGIG (reference sequence). Trimming took off 1 base at V and 3 bases at J, with 8 bases between the two ends. Here the CDR3 reads CAWSGQETDTQYF. CDR3 DNA sequence: TGTGCCTGGAGTGGCCAGGAAACAGATACGCAGTATTTT.

The chain couples TRBV4-1 to TRBJ1-3; D is possibly TRBD1 (6 bases). There are 16 residues in the CDR3. Trimming removed 1 base at V and 4 bases at J, with 14 bases between. Germline CDR1 is MGHRA and CDR2 is YSYEKL. CDR3 DNA: TGCGCCAGCAGCCAAGGAAACGCAGGGGCCGGAAACACCATATATTTT. This sequence encodes CASSQGNAGAGNTIYF.

This chain connects TRBV7-2 to TRBJ2-3, with D perhaps assigned TRBD1 or TRBD2 (5 bases each). Germline V gene lookup returns CDR1 SGHTA and CDR2 FQGNSA. Between the trimmed V and J ends, which lost 5 bases and 2 bases, there was a span of 14 bases. The CDR3 totals 15 residues. The CDR3 coding sequence is TGTGCCAGCAGCCTGGCTATGGGACCCACAGATACGCAGTATTTT. This translates into CASSLAMGPTDTQYF.

The rearrangement joins TRBV29-1 to TRBJ2-3, with a possible D match to TRBD1 (5 bases). The ends were cut back, 0 bases at V and 3 bases at J, with 13 bases in the middle. Looked up from germline, CDR1 is SQVTM and CDR2 is ANQGSEA. The length of the CDR3 is 15 residues. CDR3: CSVEEGQGWTDTQYF. CDR3 DNA sequence: TGCAGCGTTGAAGAGGGGCAGGGTTGGACAGATACGCAGTATTTT.

The V and J genes are TRBV6-6 and TRBJ2-1, with D possibly TRBD2 on 6 matching bases. CDR3 length equals 12 residues. CDR1 is MNHNY, CDR2 SVGAGI, per germline (reference sequence). Trimming took 7 bases from V and 9 from J, leaving 13 bases between them. The CDR3 DNA follows: TGTGCCAGCACGGGAGAGGGGCGTGAGCAGTTCTTC. It is translated as CASTGEGREQFF.

The rearrangement links TRBV5-6 to TRBJ1-1; D may be TRBD1 (5 bases). The CDR3 runs to 16 residues. Per the germline V gene, CDR1 is SGHDT and CDR2 is YYEEEE. V lost 0 bases, J lost 4 bases, and 16 bases lay in between. This CDR3 reads CASSLVAEGLGTEAFF. CDR3 coding DNA: TGTGCCAGCAGCTTGGTCGCCGAGGGGCTGGGCACTGAAGCTTTCTTT.

The chain carries TRBV19 and TRBJ1-1; TRBD1 is a possible D gene (5 bases). This CDR3 comprises 13 residues. Trimming removed 3 bases at V and 3 bases at J, with 8 bases between. Germline V gene sequence: CDR1 LNHDA, CDR2 SQIVND (reference sequence). CDR3 sequence (DNA): TGTGCCAGTAGTATCGCAGGGCACACTGAAGCTTTCTTT. This sequence encodes CASSIAGHTEAFF.